This record covers a single T cell receptor beta chain. This specimen comes from a study of cytomegalovirus exposure and HLA in healthy donors. The PCR had 60 Vbeta and 13 Jbeta primers. The table came from immunoSEQ multiplex PCR; TCRdb's copy has only in-frame clones and leaves some out. The table records about 150,000 clones, approximately 70% of them present only once. V lost 4 bases and J lost 1, with 8 bases in between. The CDR3 has 13 residues. Germline lookup yields CDR1 SGDLS and CDR2 YYNGEE. The chain links TRBV9 to TRBJ1-1; D is ambiguous. The sequence derives from a woman aged 60-70 years in good health and CMV-seronegative. The material sequenced was PBMCs. CDR3 sequence (DNA): TGTGCCAGCAGCAAGCGGGGGAACACTGAAGCTTTCTTT. It translates to CASSKRGNTEAFF.